This TCR beta chain was captured by sequencing in a study of blood T cell repertoires in COVID-19. About the study: PBMCs, B-cell-depleted T cells, or T cells provided the cDNA or gDNA that made up the material.

This clone was recorded once. Some clones are missing from TCRdb's copy, which holds only in-frame ones; the method was immunoSEQ multiplex PCR. The sample carries fewer than 75,000 clones, nearly 90% recorded once. CDR1 and CDR2 from the germline V gene are LNHDA and SQIVND (reference sequence). The CDR3 sequence is 15 residues long. With 4 bases removed from V and 8 bases from J, the gap between germline ends came to 15 bases. Sequenced: peripheral blood. This sequence joins TRBV19 and TRBJ1-6, with D perhaps TRBD1 (6 bases). The clonotype comes from a man in his sixties with acute or convalescent COVID-19. For the CDR3, the DNA is TGTGCCAGTAGTACGTCGAGGGGGTTGGATTCACCCCTCCACTTT. Translation gives CASSTSRGLDSPLHF.